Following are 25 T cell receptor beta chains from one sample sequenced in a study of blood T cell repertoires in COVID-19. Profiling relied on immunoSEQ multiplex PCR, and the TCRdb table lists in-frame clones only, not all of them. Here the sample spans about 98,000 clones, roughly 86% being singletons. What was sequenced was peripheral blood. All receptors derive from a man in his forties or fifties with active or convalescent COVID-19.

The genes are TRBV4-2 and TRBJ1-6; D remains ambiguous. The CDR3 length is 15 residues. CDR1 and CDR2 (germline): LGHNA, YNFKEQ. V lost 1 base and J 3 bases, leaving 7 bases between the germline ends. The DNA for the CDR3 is TGTGCCAGCAGCCAAGGGCAGGACTATAATTCACCCCTCCACTTT. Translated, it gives CASSQGQDYNSPLHF.

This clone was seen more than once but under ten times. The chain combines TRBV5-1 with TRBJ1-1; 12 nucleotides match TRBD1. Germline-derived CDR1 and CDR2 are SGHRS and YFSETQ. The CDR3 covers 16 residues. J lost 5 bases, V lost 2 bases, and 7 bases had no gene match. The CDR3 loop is CASSFGTGGARTEAFF. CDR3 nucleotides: TGCGCCAGCAGCTTTGGGACAGGGGGCGCAAGGACTGAAGCTTTCTTT.

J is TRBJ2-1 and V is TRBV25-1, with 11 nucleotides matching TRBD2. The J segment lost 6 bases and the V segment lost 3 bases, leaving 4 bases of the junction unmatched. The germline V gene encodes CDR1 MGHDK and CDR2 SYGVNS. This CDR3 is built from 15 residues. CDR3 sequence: CASSDPGLAGNEQFF. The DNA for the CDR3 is TGTGCCAGCAGTGACCCCGGACTAGCGGGCAATGAGCAGTTCTTC.

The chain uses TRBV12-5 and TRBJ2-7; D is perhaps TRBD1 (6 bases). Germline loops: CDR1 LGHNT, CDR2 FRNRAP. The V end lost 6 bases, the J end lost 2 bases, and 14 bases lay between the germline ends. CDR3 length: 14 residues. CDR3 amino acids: CASGTDRATYEQYF. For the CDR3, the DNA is TGTGCTAGTGGGACGGACAGAGCGACCTACGAGCAGTACTTC. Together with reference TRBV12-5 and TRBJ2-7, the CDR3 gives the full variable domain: DARVTQTPRHKVTEMGQEVTMRCQPILGHNTVFWYRQTMMQGLELLAYFRNRAPLDDSGMPKDRFSAEMPDATLATLKIQPSEPRDSAVYFCASGTDRATYEQYFGPGTRLTVT.

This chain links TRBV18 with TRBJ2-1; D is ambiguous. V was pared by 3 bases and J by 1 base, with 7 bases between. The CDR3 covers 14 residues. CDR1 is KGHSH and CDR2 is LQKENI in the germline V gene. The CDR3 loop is CASSPPLSYNEQFF. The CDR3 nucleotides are TGTGCCAGCTCACCCCCACTTTCCTACAATGAGCAGTTCTTC.

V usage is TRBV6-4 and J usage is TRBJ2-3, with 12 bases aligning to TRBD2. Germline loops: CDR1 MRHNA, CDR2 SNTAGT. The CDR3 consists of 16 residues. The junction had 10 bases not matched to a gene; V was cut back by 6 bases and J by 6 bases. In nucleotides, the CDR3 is TGTGCCAGCAGCAGTACTAGCGGGGGGAGTTTGGATACGCAGTATTTT. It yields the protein CASSSTSGGSLDTQYF.

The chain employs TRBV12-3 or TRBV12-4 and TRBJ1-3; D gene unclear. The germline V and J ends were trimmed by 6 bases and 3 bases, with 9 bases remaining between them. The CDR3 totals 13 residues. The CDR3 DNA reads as TGTGCCAGCAGCGGGATTCTTGGAAACACCATATATTTT. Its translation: CASSGILGNTIYF.

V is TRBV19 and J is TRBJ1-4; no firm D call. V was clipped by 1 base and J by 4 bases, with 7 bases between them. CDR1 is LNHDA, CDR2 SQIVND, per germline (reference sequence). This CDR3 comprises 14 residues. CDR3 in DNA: TGTGCCAGTAGTATAGGGAGAATTAATGAAAAACTGTTTTTT. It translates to CASSIGRINEKLFF.

Here the CDR3 DNA reads TGCGCCAGCAGCTCTCTAGCGGGGGGACCCAACGAGCAGTACTTC. It specifies CASSSLAGGPNEQYF. This rearrangement joins TRBV5-1 to TRBJ2-7, with 11 bases identical to TRBD2. The germline V gene encodes CDR1 SGHRS and CDR2 YFSETQ. There are 15 residues in the CDR3. The trim removed 3 bases at V and 5 bases at J, leaving 7 bases unmatched.

The CDR3 region is CASKSSGNTIYF. DNA of the CDR3: TGTGCCAGCAAGAGCTCTGGAAACACCATATATTTT. The rearrangement links TRBV19 to TRBJ1-3; D not certain. CDR1 and CDR2 from the germline V gene are LNHDA and SQIVND (reference sequence). V dropped 9 bases and J dropped 0 bases, with 6 bases sitting between them. CDR3 length: 12 amino acids.

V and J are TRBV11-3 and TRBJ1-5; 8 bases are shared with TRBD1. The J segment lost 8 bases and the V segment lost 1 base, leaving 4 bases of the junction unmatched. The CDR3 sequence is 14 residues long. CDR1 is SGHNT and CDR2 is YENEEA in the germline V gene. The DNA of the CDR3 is TGTGCCAGCAGCTTAGGCAGGGGGCGGGAGCCCCAGCATTTT. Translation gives CASSLGRGREPQHF. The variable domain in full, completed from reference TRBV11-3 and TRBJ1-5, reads EAGVVQSPRYKIIEKKQPVAFWCNPISGHNTLYWYLQNLGQGPELLIRYENEEAVDDSQLPKDRFSAERLKGVDSTLKIQPAELGDSAVYLCASSLGRGREPQHFGDGTRLSIL.

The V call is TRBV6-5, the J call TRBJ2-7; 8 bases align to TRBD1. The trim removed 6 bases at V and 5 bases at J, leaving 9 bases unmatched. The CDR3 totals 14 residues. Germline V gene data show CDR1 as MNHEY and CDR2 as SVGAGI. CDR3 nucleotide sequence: TGTGCCAGCAGCTACGACAGGGGAAGCGACGAGCAGTACTTC. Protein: CASSYDRGSDEQYF.

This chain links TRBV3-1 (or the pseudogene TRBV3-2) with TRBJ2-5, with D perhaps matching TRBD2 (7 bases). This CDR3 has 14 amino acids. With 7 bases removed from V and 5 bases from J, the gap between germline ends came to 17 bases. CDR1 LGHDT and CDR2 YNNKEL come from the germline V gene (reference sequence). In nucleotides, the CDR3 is TGTGCCAGCAACCCACAGGGAGGGGAGGAGACCCAGTACTTC. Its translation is CASNPQGGEETQYF.

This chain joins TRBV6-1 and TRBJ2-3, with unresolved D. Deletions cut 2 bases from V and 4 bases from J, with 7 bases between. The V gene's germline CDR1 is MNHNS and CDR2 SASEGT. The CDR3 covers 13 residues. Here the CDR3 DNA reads TGTGCCAGCAGTGAATCCCAGGCAGATACGCAGTATTTT. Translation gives CASSESQADTQYF.

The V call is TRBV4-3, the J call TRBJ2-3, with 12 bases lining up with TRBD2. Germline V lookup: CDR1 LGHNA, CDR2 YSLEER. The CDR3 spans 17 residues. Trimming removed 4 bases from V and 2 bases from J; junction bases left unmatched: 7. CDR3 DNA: TGCGCCAGCAGCCCAGGACTAGCGGGGACCAACACAGATACGCAGTATTTT. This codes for CASSPGLAGTNTDTQYF.

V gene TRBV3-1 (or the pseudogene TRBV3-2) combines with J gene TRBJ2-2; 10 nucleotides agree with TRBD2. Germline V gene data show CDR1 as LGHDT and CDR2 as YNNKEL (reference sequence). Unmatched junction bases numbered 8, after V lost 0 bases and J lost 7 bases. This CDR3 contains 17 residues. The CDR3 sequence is CASSQEKRGGFSGELFF. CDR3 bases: TGTGCCAGCAGCCAAGAGAAGCGGGGGGGCTTCAGCGGGGAGCTGTTTTTT.

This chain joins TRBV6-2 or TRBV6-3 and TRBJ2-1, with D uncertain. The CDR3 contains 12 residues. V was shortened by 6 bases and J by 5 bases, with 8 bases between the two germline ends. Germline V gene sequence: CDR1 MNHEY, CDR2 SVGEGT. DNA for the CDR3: TGTGCCAGCAGCTTTCCCGACAATGAGCAGTTCTTC. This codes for CASSFPDNEQFF.

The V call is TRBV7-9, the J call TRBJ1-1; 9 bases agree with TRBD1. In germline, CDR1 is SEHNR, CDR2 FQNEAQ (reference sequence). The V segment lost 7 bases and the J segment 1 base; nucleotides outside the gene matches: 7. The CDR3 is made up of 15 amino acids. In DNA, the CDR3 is TGTGCCAGCAAGGGCCAGGGACAGGGGAACACTGAAGCTTTCTTT. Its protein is CASKGQGQGNTEAFF.

The CDR3 sequence is CASRGQAPMNTEAFF. CDR3 coding DNA: TGTGCCAGCAGGGGACAGGCCCCCATGAACACTGAAGCTTTCTTT. The chain combines TRBV6-5 with TRBJ1-1, with 8 positions matching TRBD1. After removal of 6 bases from V and 0 bases from J, the junction contained 6 bases not matched to a gene. The germline CDR1 and CDR2 sequences are MNHEY and SVGAGI. The CDR3 is made up of 15 amino acids.

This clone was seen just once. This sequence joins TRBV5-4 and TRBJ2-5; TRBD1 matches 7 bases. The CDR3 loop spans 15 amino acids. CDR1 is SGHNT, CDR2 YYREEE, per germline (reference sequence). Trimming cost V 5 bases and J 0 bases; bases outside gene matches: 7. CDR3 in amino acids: CASSPLDRDQETQYF. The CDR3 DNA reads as TGTGCCAGCAGTCCATTAGACAGGGACCAAGAGACCCAGTACTTC.

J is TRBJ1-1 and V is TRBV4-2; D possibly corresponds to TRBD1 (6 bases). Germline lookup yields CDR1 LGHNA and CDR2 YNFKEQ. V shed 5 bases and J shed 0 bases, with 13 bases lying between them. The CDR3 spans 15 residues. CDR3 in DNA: TGTGCCAGCAGCAAGGACAGAGGAATGAACACTGAAGCTTTCTTT. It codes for CASSKDRGMNTEAFF.

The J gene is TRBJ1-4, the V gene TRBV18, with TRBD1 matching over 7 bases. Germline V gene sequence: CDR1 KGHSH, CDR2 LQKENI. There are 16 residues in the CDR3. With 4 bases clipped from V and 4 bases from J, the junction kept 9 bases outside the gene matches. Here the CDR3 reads CASSRTTGANNEKLFF. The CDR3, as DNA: TGTGCCAGCTCACGGACCACAGGGGCGAATAATGAAAAACTGTTTTTT. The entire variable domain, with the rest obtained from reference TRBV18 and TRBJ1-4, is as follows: NAGVMQNPRHLVRRRGQEARLRCSPMKGHSHVYWYRQLPEEGLKFMVYLQKENIIDESGMPKERFSAEFPKEGPSILRIQQVVRGDSAAYFCASSRTTGANNEKLFFGSGTQLSVL.

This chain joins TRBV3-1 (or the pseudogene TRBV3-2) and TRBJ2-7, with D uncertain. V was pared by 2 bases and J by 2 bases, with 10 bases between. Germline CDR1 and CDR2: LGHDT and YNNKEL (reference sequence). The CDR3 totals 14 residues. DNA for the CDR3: TGTGCCAGCAGCCAATCCCCAGGCACCTACGAGCAGTACTTC. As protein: CASSQSPGTYEQYF.

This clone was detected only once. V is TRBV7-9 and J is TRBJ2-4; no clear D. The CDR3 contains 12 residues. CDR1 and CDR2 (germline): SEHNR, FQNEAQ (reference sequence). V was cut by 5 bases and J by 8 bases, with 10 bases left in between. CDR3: CASSPIPDIQYF. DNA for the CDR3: TGTGCCAGCAGCCCCATTCCAGACATTCAGTACTTC. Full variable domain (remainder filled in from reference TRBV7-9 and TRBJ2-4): DTGVSQNPRHKITKRGQNVTFRCDPISEHNRLYWYRQTLGQGPEFLTYFQNEAQLEKSRLLSDRFSAERPKGSFSTLEIQRTEQGDSAMYLCASSPIPDIQYFGAGTRLSVL.

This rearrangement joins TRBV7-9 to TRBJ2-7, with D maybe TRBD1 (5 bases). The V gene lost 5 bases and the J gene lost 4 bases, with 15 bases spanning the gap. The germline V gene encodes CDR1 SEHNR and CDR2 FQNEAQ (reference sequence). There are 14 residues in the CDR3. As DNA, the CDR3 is TGTGCCAGCAGCCCTCAGGGTTCTTCGTACGAGCAGTACTTC. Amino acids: CASSPQGSSYEQYF.